This T cell receptor beta chain appears in the sequencing data of a study of T cell responses to AZD1222 COVID-19 vaccine (dated by TCRdb to the early 2020s). Background for the entire study: A total of just over 230 trial participants underwent TCR sequencing, of whom some 210 received two doses of AZD1222 and about 25 received two doses of the MenACWY control vaccine. Enrollment into the trials was organized by age into subgroups of 18-55, 56-69 and 70-plus years, and those subgroups contained approximately 160, 26 and 62 TCR-sequenced participants, respectively. General conclusions and limits of the study: Reportedly, almost half of the unique spike-specific TCRs recognized epitopes lying outside the regions that are mutated in the B.1.351 and B.1.1.7 variants. After two AZD1222 doses, spike-specific TCR breadth and depth were significantly higher than at day 0 and than in MenACWY recipients. Conclusions about previously exposed vaccinees were limited because only a handful of AZD1222 recipients were SARS-CoV-2 seropositive at baseline. In the small 56-69-year group, the increase in depth fell short of significance, most likely because of low power. Participants were mostly white British, with more females than males. The authors suggested clonal diversity may have been underestimated. The vaccine-associated CD4 TCRs covered the entire spike protein, and the dominant responses fell in regions 160-218 and 743-854. Because no day 14 peak-response samples were available, repertoires were characterized only after the peak T cell response.

From a lookup of the germline V gene (reference sequence), CDR1 and CDR2 are MNHEY and SMNVEV. From the cysteine through the phenylalanine, the CDR3 covers 18 amino acids. The sequence is cut down to CDR3 DNA, 54 bases in frame from base 1. The junction shows trimming of 5 bases on V and 2 bases on J, and the gene matches do not reach 15 bases of it. As to this clone: The antigen it recognizes is unknown. Per-base quality was not reported, and no clone a single base away is much larger than it.

This specimen's time point label, per the study, means: about 28 days (+/-7) after the second vaccine dose. AZD1222 recipients whose second dose came at about 4 weeks and those whose second dose came at about 12 weeks were combined into one group, since spike-specific TCR depth and breadth did not differ between the two schedules. Samples from vaccinated people were obtained from the UK trials COV001 and COV002, which included a single-blind randomized controlled phase 2/3 trial of AZD1222 (ChAdOx1 nCoV-19) in healthy adults. For TCRbeta chain sequencing, PBMC samples from trial participants were taken at day 0 and at day 28 after the second dose. The CDR3 regions of human TCRbeta chains were analyzed by immunosequencing. Regarding the original processing steps: TCRs in the repertoires were matched against a reference library of SARS-CoV-2-specific TCRs that had been generated with the MIRA antigen-specificity platform. Breadth was defined as the fraction of unique TCRs that were SARS-CoV-2-associated. Depth was defined as the fraction of total T cells that were SARS-CoV-2-associated. Using the MIRA data, each spike-specific TCR was assigned both to the spike region to which the TCR was reactive and to a CD4 or CD8 class. Log10-transformed breadth and depth values were compared by one-way ANOVA with Sidak's multiple comparisons tests. In TCRdb, the immuneACCESS table is reduced to in-frame sequences with V and J assigned. These tables do not hold every clone; where another copy was compared, an unresolved V gene accounts for under half, and the others remain unexplained. D and trimming were read from the DNA, whereas the V and J calls and clone size are those reported in that table. For this sample there are about 150,000 clones; less than 95% appear just once. Approximately 5.9% of the sample comes from the top ten.

This sequence was found in an adult who received the AZD1222 COVID-19 vaccine. The sequence joins TRBV27 to TRBJ2-3, with TRBD1 matching 8 junction bases. The sequenced sample was peripheral blood, obtained 28 days after the second AZD1222 dose. The DNA is as follows: TGTGCCAGCAGTCTCCAGCCCCTGACAGGGGCCTACACAGATACGCAGTATTTT. Translated, it gives CASSLQPLTGAYTDTQYF.